One sample yielded the 21 T cell receptor beta chains listed below, sequenced in a study of blood T cells in healthy people across ages. For the second PCR, which ran for roughly 6 to 12 cycles, a sample-barcoded 5' primer and a J-beta primer mix were used. TCRdb analysed the 5' RACE reads with MiXCR anew, one entry per CDR3 protein. The sample yields roughly 500,000 distinct CDR3 sequences, about 26% seen once. Material for sequencing was blood. These receptors originate from a woman between 65 and 79 years old in good health.

There are a few counts of this clonotype. The chain recombines TRBV15 with TRBJ1-2; D is unclear. Germline V lookup: CDR1 LNHNV, CDR2 YYDKDF (reference sequence). The CDR3 is made up of 15 amino acids. Trimming took off 0 bases at V and 8 bases at J, with 16 bases between the two ends. The CDR3: CATSRDSRLTRGYTF. The CDR3 bases are TGTGCCACCAGCAGAGATAGCCGCCTGACTCGGGGCTACACCTTC.

In its sample, this clonotype was seen a few times. The rearrangement uses TRBV7-2 and TRBJ1-2, with a possible D match to TRBD1 (6 bases). Germline lookup yields CDR1 SGHTA and CDR2 FQGNSA. CDR3 length: 15 residues. Trimming pared 2 bases from V and 3 bases from J, leaving 13 bases between. This CDR3 reads CASSLSGQIYYGYTF. The CDR3 DNA is TGTGCCAGCAGCTTATCAGGACAGATTTACTATGGCTACACCTTC.

In this sample, this clonotype turned up a few times. The chain links TRBV4-3 to TRBJ2-6; unclear D gene. The germline V gene has CDR1 LGHNA and CDR2 YSLEER. V was shortened by 1 base and J by 0 bases, with 13 bases between the two germline ends. This CDR3 contains 18 residues. The CDR3 loop reads CASSQGYSRRSGANVLTF. Here the CDR3 DNA reads TGCGCCAGCAGCCAAGGGTACAGTCGCCGCTCTGGGGCCAACGTCCTGACTTTC.

This rearrangement joins TRBV5-1 to TRBJ2-2; D is unresolved. The CDR3 is 16 amino acids. V lost 0 bases and J lost 6, with 15 bases in between. The germline gives CDR1 SGHRS, CDR2 YFSETQ. In nucleotides, the CDR3 is TGCGCCAGCAGCTTGGCCGGACGACCTCAAGCCGGGGAGCTGTTTTTT. This sequence encodes CASSLAGRPQAGELFF.

This clonotype has more than one count but fewer than ten. The gene calls are TRBV19 and TRBJ2-5; the match to TRBD2 covers 8 bases. The CDR3 is made up of 15 amino acids. V was clipped by 4 bases and J by 1 base; unmatched bases: 5. Germline CDR1 LNHDA, CDR2 SQIVND (reference sequence). The CDR3 DNA follows: TGTGCCAGTAGTAGACTAGGGACTAGCCAAGAGACCCAGTACTTC. Residues: CASSRLGTSQETQYF.

The CDR3: CSARPPGSQETQYF. In DNA, the CDR3 is TGCAGTGCTAGACCTCCCGGGAGCCAAGAGACCCAGTACTTC. J is TRBJ2-5 and V is TRBV20-1, with a possible D match to TRBD2 (6 bases). CDR3 length: 14 residues. Deletions cut 2 bases from V and 1 base from J, with 11 bases between. Germline assignment: CDR1 DFQATT and CDR2 SNEGSKA (reference sequence).

This clonotype came up a few times. CDR3 nucleotide sequence: TGTGCCAGCAGAGGAGGGGTGGGGATTACCTACGAGCAGTACTTC. Its translation is CASRGGVGITYEQYF. The rearrangement uses TRBV6-5 and TRBJ2-5, with a weak D call TRBD2 (6 bases). The J call is in doubt because the DNA end fits TRBJ2-7 better. CDR1 and CDR2 from the germline V gene are MNHEY and SVGAGI. CDR3 length: 15 amino acids.

A few counts support this clonotype. Compared with germline, one end of the junction differs, possibly owing to a read error. The gene calls are TRBV6-2 or TRBV6-3 and TRBJ1-1; D remains ambiguous. In germline, CDR1 is MNHEY, CDR2 SVGEGT. This CDR3 region has 13 residues. Here the CDR3 reads CASTLGLNTEAFF. The CDR3 bases are TGTGCCAGCACCCTAGGACTGAATACTGAAGCTTTCTTT.

The J gene is TRBJ1-6, the V gene TRBV6-1, with D possibly being TRBD1 (5 bases). The CDR3 runs to 16 residues. V was shortened by 6 bases and J by 0 bases, with 12 bases between the two germline ends. CDR1 and CDR2 from the germline V gene are MNHNS and SASEGT. CDR3 in DNA: TGTGCCAGCAGACCGCCAGGGAGCTCCTATAATTCACCCCTCCACTTT. Amino acid sequence: CASRPPGSSYNSPLHF.

In nucleotides, the CDR3 is TGTGCCAGCAGCGAATCAAACCTTAATGAAAAACTGTTTTTT. Protein sequence: CASSESNLNEKLFF. The chain combines TRBV6-1 with TRBJ1-4; the D is unclear. From germline, CDR1 is MNHNS and CDR2 SASEGT. V was cut by 6 bases and J by 4 bases, with 12 bases left in between. The CDR3 totals 14 residues.

The chain uses TRBV29-1 and TRBJ2-7; D is ambiguous. Germline V gives CDR1 SQVTM, CDR2 ANQGSEA. The CDR3 runs to 14 residues. The V gene lost 6 bases and the J gene lost 1 base, with 16 bases spanning the gap. The CDR3 loop is CSVLSGGTSYEQYF. CDR3 in DNA: TGCAGCGTCCTTTCCGGTGGCACTTCCTACGAGCAGTACTTC.

The table lists this clonotype with a count of one. An end of the junction does not agree with germline; a read error may underlie this. This chain joins TRBV7-9 and TRBJ2-4, with D perhaps TRBD1 (9 bases). The CDR3 contains 16 residues. Looked up from germline, CDR1 is SEHNR and CDR2 is FQNEAQ (reference sequence). DNA for the CDR3: TGTACCAGCAGCTTAGCGGGGACAGGGCGGCAATCCATTCAGTACTTC. It translates to CTSSLAGTGRQSIQYF.

The V and J genes are TRBV5-1 and TRBJ2-1; 7 bases agree with TRBD2. Germline V gene data show CDR1 as SGHRS and CDR2 as YFSETQ. CDR3 length equals 16 residues. The trim removed 1 base at V and 1 base at J, leaving 5 bases unmatched. CDR3 region: CASSLQAGFSYNEQFF. The CDR3 DNA is TGCGCCAGCAGCTTGCAAGCGGGATTTTCCTACAATGAGCAGTTCTTC.

The genes are TRBV24-1 and TRBJ1-2, with D uncertain. In germline, CDR1 is KGHDR, CDR2 SFDVKD. Trimming took 4 bases from V and 5 from J, leaving 10 bases between them. The CDR3 consists of 13 residues. CDR3 in amino acids: CATSEQPGYGYTF. The CDR3 coding sequence is TGTGCCACCAGTGAGCAACCCGGGTATGGCTACACCTTC.

This clonotype has a handful of counts. The CDR3 reads CASSARPGQGFGTEAFF. The CDR3 DNA is TGTGCCAGCAGCGCTCGCCCGGGACAGGGATTTGGCACTGAAGCTTTCTTT. V and J are TRBV7-2 and TRBJ1-1; 9 bases are a match to TRBD1. V lost 5 bases and J lost 4; bases outside the gene matches: 14. This CDR3 contains 17 residues. The germline CDR1 and CDR2 sequences are SGHTA and FQGNSA.

The chain uses TRBV20-1 and TRBJ2-5, with 7 bases that match TRBD1. CDR1 DFQATT and CDR2 SNEGSKA come from the germline V gene (reference sequence). This CDR3 contains 14 residues. V trimming: 0 bases; J trimming: 6 bases; junction bases outside the gene matches: 7. In DNA, the CDR3 is TGCAGTGCTAGAGATCCGAGGGGGCGGAAGACCCAGTACTTC. Amino acid sequence: CSARDPRGRKTQYF.

The chain links TRBV5-1 to TRBJ2-1, with 10 bases matching TRBD2. Germline CDR1 SGHRS, CDR2 YFSETQ. The CDR3 contains 15 residues. The V segment lost 7 bases and the J segment 3 bases; nucleotides outside the gene matches: 7. The CDR3 nucleotides read TGCGCCAGCGATCTAGCGGGGGCGGTCTACAATGAGCAGTTCTTC. It specifies CASDLAGAVYNEQFF.

The rearrangement links TRBV20-1 to TRBJ1-2, with 10 bases lining up with TRBD1. Germline CDR1 and CDR2: DFQATT and SNEGSKA (reference sequence). The CDR3 has 14 residues. V shed 5 bases and J 5 bases; nucleotides not matched to a gene: 8. The CDR3 nucleotides are TGCAGTGCTGGGGGACAGGGGTCATTGTATGGCTACACCTTC. Translating it yields CSAGGQGSLYGYTF.

This clonotype was observed a handful of times. CDR3 region: CASSLGVGAGSYEQYF. CDR3 sequence (DNA): TGTGCCAGCAGCTTAGGGGTTGGGGCAGGCTCCTACGAGCAGTACTTC. The rearrangement joins TRBV7-9 to TRBJ2-7; perhaps TRBD1 as D (5 bases). Deletions cut 1 base from V and 0 bases from J, with 13 bases between. The CDR3 has 16 amino acids. CDR1 is SEHNR, CDR2 FQNEAQ, per germline (reference sequence). The variable domain in full, completed from reference TRBV7-9 and TRBJ2-7, reads DTGVSQNPRHKITKRGQNVTFRCDPISEHNRLYWYRQTLGQGPEFLTYFQNEAQLEKSRLLSDRFSAERPKGSFSTLEIQRTEQGDSAMYLCASSLGVGAGSYEQYFGPGTRLTVT.

This clonotype turned up a few times. This chain joins TRBV6-5 and TRBJ2-1; D may match TRBD1 or TRBD2 (5 bases each). Trimming cost V 2 bases and J 4 bases, with 18 bases left between them. Looked up from germline, CDR1 is MNHEY and CDR2 is SVGAGI. This CDR3 region has 17 residues. CDR3 sequence (DNA): TGTGCCAGCAGTTACCACCTCGGGGCGTTGAGATACAATGAGCAGTTCTTC. Its translation is CASSYHLGALRYNEQFF.

The chain recombines TRBV20-1 with TRBJ2-1; D unresolved. V was cut by 7 bases and J by 7 bases, with 20 bases left in between. CDR3 size: 14 residues. Looked up from germline, CDR1 is DFQATT and CDR2 is SNEGSKA (reference sequence). This CDR3 reads CSGFKGKGQNEQFF. CDR3 DNA: TGCAGTGGTTTCAAAGGGAAAGGGCAAAATGAGCAGTTCTTC.